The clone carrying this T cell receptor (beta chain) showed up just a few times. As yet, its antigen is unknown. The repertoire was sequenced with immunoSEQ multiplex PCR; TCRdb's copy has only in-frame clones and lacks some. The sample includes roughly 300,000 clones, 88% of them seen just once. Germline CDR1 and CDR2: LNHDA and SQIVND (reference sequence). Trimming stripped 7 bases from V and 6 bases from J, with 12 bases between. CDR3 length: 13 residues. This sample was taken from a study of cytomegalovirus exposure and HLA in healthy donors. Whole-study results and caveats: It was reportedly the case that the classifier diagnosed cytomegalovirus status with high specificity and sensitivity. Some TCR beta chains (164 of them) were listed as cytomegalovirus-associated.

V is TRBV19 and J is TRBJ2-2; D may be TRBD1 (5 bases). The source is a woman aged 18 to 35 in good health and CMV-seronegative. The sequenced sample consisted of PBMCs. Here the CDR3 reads CASNPQGSGELFF. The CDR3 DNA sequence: TGTGCCAGTAACCCCCAGGGTTCCGGGGAGCTGTTTTTT.